This T cell receptor beta chain was identified during a study of blood T cell repertoires in COVID-19. Study as a whole: The samples span acute and convalescent COVID-19 from the United States, Italy and Spain.

Germline V gives CDR1 LNHNV, CDR2 YYDKDF (reference sequence). V lost 1 base, J lost 2 bases, and 1 base stayed unmatched. The CDR3 is 16 residues long. Repertoires were generated with immunoSEQ multiplex PCR, while TCRdb's copy carries only in-frame clones and drops some. Here the sample spans 25,000 to 30,000 clones, about 87% being singletons. The sequence derives from a human donor in a cohort sampled during active COVID-19. The donor label of this sample is uncertain. V is TRBV15 and J is TRBJ2-3; 12 bases match TRBD2. Sequencing used peripheral blood. This CDR3 is CATSRGTSGITDTQYF. CDR3 coding DNA: TGTGCCACCAGCAGAGGGACTAGCGGGATCACAGATACGCAGTATTTT.